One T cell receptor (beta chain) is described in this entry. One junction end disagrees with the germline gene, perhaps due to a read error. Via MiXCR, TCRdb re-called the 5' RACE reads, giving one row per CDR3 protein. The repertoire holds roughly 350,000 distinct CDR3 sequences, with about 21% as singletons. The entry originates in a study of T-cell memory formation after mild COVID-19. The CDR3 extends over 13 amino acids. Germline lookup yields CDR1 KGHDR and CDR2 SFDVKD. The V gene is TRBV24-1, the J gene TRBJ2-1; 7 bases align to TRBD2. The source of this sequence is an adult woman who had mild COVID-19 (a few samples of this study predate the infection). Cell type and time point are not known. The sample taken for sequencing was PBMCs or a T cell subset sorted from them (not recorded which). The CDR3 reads CATSDGLENEQLF. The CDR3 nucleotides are TGTGCCACCAGTGACGGACTAGAGAATGAGCAGTTATTC.